This T cell receptor beta chain is from a study of cytomegalovirus exposure and HLA in healthy donors. This clone was detected a few times. The PCR contained 60 Vbeta and 13 Jbeta primers. Using immunoSEQ multiplex PCR, the repertoire was profiled, and TCRdb retains in-frame clones only, with some absent. The sample yields under 80,000 clones, about 80% seen once. Unmatched junction bases numbered 9, after V lost 0 bases and J lost 13 bases. The CDR3 spans 15 residues. Germline-derived CDR1 and CDR2 are MNHNS and SASEGT. The sequenced sample was PBMCs. The receptor was derived from a woman aged 40 to 50 in good health and CMV-seronegative. This chain links TRBV6-1 with TRBJ2-1; 10 positions agree with TRBD2. The CDR3 nucleotides are TGTGCCAGCAGTGAAGCGTACGGACTAGCGGTAATACAGTTCTTC. It codes for CASSEAYGLAVIQFF.